The present entry profiles one TCR beta chain with its context. The antigen is not known. This entry belongs to a study of graft-versus-host responses after intestinal transplantation. About the study: Anti-thymocyte globulin induction was given to all recipients, followed by tacrolimus and steroids for 3 to 4 years.

The V gene's germline CDR1 is MNHEY and CDR2 SMNVEV (reference sequence). V trimming: 4 bases; J trimming: 0 bases; junction bases outside the gene matches: 2. There are 14 residues in the CDR3. Using immunoSEQ multiplex PCR, the repertoire was profiled, and TCRdb retains in-frame clones only, with some absent. This table holds roughly 120,000 clones, 90% to 95% found once. Study-wide results and limits: Early post-transplant HvG declines tracked with peak circulating GvH clone levels.

The sample in question was unstimulated CD8+ T cells sorted from spleen or lymph node cells, obtained before intestinal transplant. The chain uses TRBV27 and TRBJ2-7; 8 positions match TRBD1. The sequence was collected from a human donor who received an intestinal transplant. CDR3 nucleotides: TGTGCCAGCAGTTGGACAGGGACCTCCTACGAGCAGTACTTC. Translating gives CASSWTGTSYEQYF.